The clone carrying this TCR beta chain was seen only a few times. Antigen: not known. TCRdb reprocessed the RT-PCR reads with MiXCR, giving one entry per CDR3 protein. The repertoire holds fewer than 650,000 distinct CDR3 sequences, with around 13% as singletons. The data were obtained in a study of response to subunit inactivated influenza vaccine. CDR3 length: 14 amino acids. With 2 bases removed from V and 9 bases from J, the gap between germline ends came to 14 bases. Per germline, CDR1 MNHEY and CDR2 SVGAGI. Findings and limits, study-wide: Only a handful of new T cells, the authors suggested, are recruited with each seasonal influenza vaccination.

The gene calls are TRBV6-5 and TRBJ2-1; D may be TRBD1 or TRBD2 (5 bases each). The sample in question was PBMCs from blood, obtained more than 35 days after vaccination. The receptor was derived from a middle-aged man who received an inactivated influenza vaccine. CDR3 sequence reads: CASSYAISGTEQFF. The CDR3 DNA reads TGTGCCAGCAGTTACGCTATTTCGGGGACTGAGCAGTTCTTC.